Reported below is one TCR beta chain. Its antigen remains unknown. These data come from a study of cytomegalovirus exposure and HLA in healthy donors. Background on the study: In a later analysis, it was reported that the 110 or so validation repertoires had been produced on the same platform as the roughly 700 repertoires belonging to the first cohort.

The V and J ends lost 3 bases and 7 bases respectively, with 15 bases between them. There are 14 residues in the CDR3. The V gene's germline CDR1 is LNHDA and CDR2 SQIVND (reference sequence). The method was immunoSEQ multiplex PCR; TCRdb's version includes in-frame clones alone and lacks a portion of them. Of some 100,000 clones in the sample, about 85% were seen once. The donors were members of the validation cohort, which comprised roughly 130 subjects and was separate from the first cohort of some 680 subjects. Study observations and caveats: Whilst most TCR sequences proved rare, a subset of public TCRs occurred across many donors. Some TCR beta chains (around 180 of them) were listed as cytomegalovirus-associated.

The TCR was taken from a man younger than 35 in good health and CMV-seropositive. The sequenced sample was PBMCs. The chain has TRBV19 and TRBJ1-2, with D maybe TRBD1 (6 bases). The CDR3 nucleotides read TGTGCCAGTAGTATTGGAAAGGGCAGGGGTGGCTACACCTTC. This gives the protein CASSIGKGRGGYTF.